This T cell receptor (beta chain) was identified in a study of T cell repertoires in cytomegalovirus infection. At the level of the study: The study used recently identified HLA-C-restricted and well-studied HLA-B-restricted CMV epitopes. Public TCR beta signature analysis indicated the presence of both CMV infection and matching HLA type. Study-wide findings and caveats: People with CMV and the relevant HLA were identified by cumulative public TCR beta family frequency. Dominating the ex vivo response were TCR beta clonotypes that were CMV-specific and HLA-C-restricted.

MiXCR was run by TCRdb on the reads, yielding one entry per CDR3 protein. The sample lists about 69,000 distinct CDR3 sequences, about 29% occurring once. CDR3 length equals 14 residues. Germline CDR1 reads SGHDN; CDR2 reads FVKESK. J was trimmed by 2 bases and V by 2 bases; bases with no gene match: 1. A few counts support this clonotype. As yet, its antigen is unknown. Sequencing was performed on CD8+ T cells from cultured PBMCs, taken from culture after CMV antigen stimulation. This TCR derives from a human donor in good health (CMV status not recorded). Some clones in this sample may be carry-over from other donors' samples. The chain combines TRBV14 with TRBJ2-5, with 8 bases matching TRBD2. CDR3 DNA: TGTGCCAGCAGCCAAATAGCGGGACAAGAGACCCAGTACTTC. Translated, it gives CASSQIAGQETQYF.